These 20 T cell receptor beta chains were sequenced from one sample in a study of regulatory T cells in long-lasting Graves disease. Building of the TCR beta libraries involved iRepertoire HTBI primers and Arm-PCR of CDR3 regions. A single record per CDR3 protein comes from TCRdb applying MiXCR to the multiplex PCR reads. The sample comprises fewer than 350,000 distinct CDR3 sequences, about 20% of which are singletons, and more than 35% rests with the top ten. Time point in this sample: newly diagnosed GD, antithyroid drugs for less than 3 months. Making the TCR library involved RNA that had been extracted from PBMCs. Sequenced material: peripheral blood mononuclear cells (PBMCs), taken at new diagnosis, from a patient treated with antithyroid drugs. These receptors all come from a female donor with Graves disease.

This clonotype was recorded many times. The V gene is TRBV6-5, the J gene TRBJ1-2, with D unclear. V was cut by 2 bases and J by 4 bases, with 14 bases left in between. The germline gives CDR1 MNHEY, CDR2 SVGAGI. CDR3 length: 15 amino acids. The CDR3 loop reads CASSYPIAGFYGYTF. CDR3 coding DNA: TGTGCCAGCAGTTACCCTATTGCAGGCTTCTATGGCTACACCTTC.

This clonotype was seen ten or more times. The V gene is TRBV12-3 or TRBV12-4, the J gene TRBJ2-5; a weak D match, TRBD1 (5 bases). The CDR3 loop spans 13 amino acids. V lost 3 bases, J lost 5 bases, and 10 bases lay in between. The CDR3 nucleotides read TGTGCCAGCAGTTTCCAGGGCGACGAGACCCAGTACTTC. It codes for CASSFQGDETQYF.

At least ten counts were recorded for this clonotype. The rearrangement links TRBV11-3 to TRBJ2-5; 9 nucleotides line up with TRBD2. V gave up 4 bases and J gave up 1 base; unmatched junction bases: 10. The germline gives CDR1 SGHNT, CDR2 YENEEA. The CDR3 covers 17 residues. Written as DNA, the CDR3 is TGTGCCAGCAGCTCCCGAGGAGGGACTAGCTCCCAAGAGACCCAGTACTTC. Its protein product is CASSSRGGTSSQETQYF.

In this sample, this clonotype turned up many times. The rearrangement uses TRBV5-1 and TRBJ1-1; D is unresolved. The CDR3 has 12 residues. Germline CDR1 SGHRS, CDR2 YFSETQ. V was trimmed by 4 bases and J by 4 bases, leaving 8 bases between them. CDR3 amino acids: CASSLEGTEAFF. CDR3 sequence (DNA): TGCGCCAGCAGCCTGGAGGGCACTGAAGCTTTCTTT.

This clonotype was seen many times. V and J are TRBV30 and TRBJ2-7, with D possibly TRBD2 on 5 matching bases. The germline V and J ends were trimmed by 2 bases and 5 bases, with 13 bases remaining between them. The CDR3 consists of 13 residues. CDR1 is GTSNPN, CDR2 SVGIG, per germline (reference sequence). The CDR3 sequence: CAWSRLGMDEQYF. For the CDR3, the DNA is TGTGCCTGGAGTAGACTCGGGATGGACGAGCAGTACTTC. Supplemented by reference TRBV30 and TRBJ2-7, the full variable domain reads SQTIHQWPATLVQPVGSPLSLECTVEGTSNPNLYWYRQAAGRGLQLLFYSVGIGQISSEVPQNLSASRPQDRQFILSSKKLLLSDSGFYLCAWSRLGMDEQYFGPGTRLTVT.

Many counts were recorded for this clonotype. The chain carries TRBV12-3 or TRBV12-4 and TRBJ1-1; 7 bases fit TRBD1. This CDR3 is 13 amino acids long. With 8 bases clipped from V and 5 bases from J, the junction kept 8 bases outside the gene matches. CDR3 sequence reads: CASLRTGPTEAFF. The CDR3 DNA reads TGTGCCAGCCTTAGGACAGGTCCTACTGAAGCTTTCTTT.

Concerning this clonotype itself: A much larger clone differs by one base, so this may be a read error. The genes are TRBV27 and TRBJ2-6; tentative D call: TRBD2 (5 bases). Germline V gene sequence: CDR1 MNHEY, CDR2 SMNVEV (reference sequence). CDR3 length: 14 residues. V was pared by 9 bases and J by 0 bases, with 9 bases between. The CDR3 spells CARRESSGANVLTF. The CDR3 DNA is TGTGCCAGGAGGGAGAGCTCTGGGGCCAACGTCCTGACTTTC.

This clonotype showed up just once. DNA of the CDR3: TGTGCCAGCTGTTTCGGGTGCGGGACAGGGTCTTCTAGTGACTATGGCTACACCTTC. This sequence encodes CASCFGCGTGSSSDYGYTF. The chain joins TRBV5-4 to TRBJ1-2; 9 bases are shared with TRBD1. In germline, CDR1 is SGHNT, CDR2 YYREEE (reference sequence). Trimming cost V 7 bases and J 3 bases; bases outside gene matches: 22. This CDR3 is built from 19 residues.

This clonotype was counted many times. The CDR3 protein is CASSESRAETQYF. In DNA, the CDR3 is TGCGCCAGCAGTGAGTCTAGGGCGGAGACCCAGTACTTC. The chain joins TRBV10-2 to TRBJ2-5; D is unresolved. CDR3 length equals 13 residues. Trimming removed 0 bases from V and 5 bases from J, with 7 bases in between. The germline V gene has CDR1 WSHSY and CDR2 SAAADI.

This clonotype was recorded many times. This chain uses TRBV2 with TRBJ2-1; 7 bases fit TRBD2. CDR1 SNHLY and CDR2 FYNNEI come from the germline V gene. The CDR3 is 14 residues long. Losses at the gene ends were 7 bases for V and 2 bases for J; bases not matched to a gene: 5. Here the CDR3 reads CASTAGAAYNEQFF. CDR3 sequence (DNA): TGTGCCAGCACGGCGGGAGCCGCCTACAATGAGCAGTTCTTC.

This clonotype was picked up many times. The chain uses TRBV7-2 and TRBJ2-3, with D maybe TRBD2 (5 bases). In germline, CDR1 is SGHTA, CDR2 FQGNSA. This CDR3 region has 15 residues. Trimming took off 1 base at V and 5 bases at J, with 13 bases between the two ends. CDR3 in DNA: TGTGCCAGCAGCTTAGTGGTGGCCGCGGGAGATACGCAGTATTTT. Amino acids: CASSLVVAAGDTQYF.

This clonotype appeared many times. V usage is TRBV6-9 and J usage is TRBJ1-4, with D unclear. Germline CDR1 is MNHGY and CDR2 is SVAAGI. V dropped 3 bases and J dropped 0 bases, with 11 bases sitting between them. CDR3 length equals 16 residues. CDR3 in amino acids: CASSYRTAATNEKLFF. DNA for the CDR3: TGTGCCAGCAGTTACCGGACCGCTGCAACTAATGAAAAACTGTTTTTT.

This clonotype was found many times. The CDR3 sequence is CASSPDGQGTYEQYF. CDR3 in DNA: TGTGCCAGCAGCCCAGACGGACAGGGGACCTACGAGCAGTACTTC. V usage is TRBV11-2 and J usage is TRBJ2-7, with 9 bases aligning to TRBD1. Germline CDR1 SGHAT, CDR2 FQNNGV. The CDR3 covers 15 residues. Unmatched junction bases numbered 7, after V lost 5 bases and J lost 2 bases.

This clonotype came up many times. This chain links TRBV19 with TRBJ2-3, with 9 positions matching TRBD1. V shed 4 bases, J shed 5 bases, and the junction held 10 bases outside the gene matches. CDR1 is LNHDA and CDR2 is SQIVND in the germline V gene (reference sequence). The CDR3 runs to 16 residues. For the CDR3, the DNA is TGTGCCAGTAGTACCCAGACAGGGGGAGGTAAAGATACGCAGTATTTT. As protein: CASSTQTGGGKDTQYF.

The gene calls are TRBV19 and TRBJ2-1, with D possibly being TRBD2 (6 bases). V shed 9 bases and J shed 8 bases, with 35 bases lying between them. The germline CDR1 and CDR2 sequences are LNHDA and SQIVND (reference sequence). CDR3 length: 19 amino acids. CDR3 loop: CASKSTGIGGIGAFDEQFF. In nucleotides, the CDR3 is TGTGCCAGCAAATCAACCGGGATTGGCGGGATAGGTGCGTTCGATGAGCAGTTCTTC.

This clonotype was detected a few times. The rearrangement uses TRBV11-2 and TRBJ2-3, with TRBD1 as a possible D gene (5 bases). CDR3 size: 15 residues. CDR1 is SGHAT, CDR2 FQNNGV, per germline. Trimming removed 3 bases from V and 3 bases from J, with 13 bases in between. The CDR3 loop reads CASSFGVGRTDTQYF. In DNA, the CDR3 is TGTGCCAGCAGCTTTGGAGTGGGGCGAACAGATACGCAGTATTTT.

Points on this clonotype: This sequence may be a read error, since a much larger clone differs from it by one base. The CDR3 sequence: CSCRHISSYNSPLHF. CDR3 in DNA: TGTTCCTGCCGACATATAAGCTCCTATAATTCACCCCTCCACTTT. The rearrangement joins TRBV19 to TRBJ1-6; D is unclear. CDR1 and CDR2 (germline): LNHDA, SQIVND (reference sequence). The CDR3 length is 15 residues.

The chain recombines TRBV2 with TRBJ2-7; no reliable D call. CDR1 is SNHLY, CDR2 FYNNEI, per germline. This CDR3 is built from 13 residues. The germline V and J ends were trimmed by 9 bases and 1 base, with 13 bases remaining between them. CDR3 region: CARSPTGSYEQYF. CDR3 nucleotide sequence: TGTGCCAGGAGTCCGACCGGATCCTACGAGCAGTACTTC.

This clonotype was recorded many times. This chain joins TRBV6-1 and TRBJ1-6, with 9 bases that match TRBD1. The germline V gene encodes CDR1 MNHNS and CDR2 SASEGT. J was trimmed by 5 bases and V by 3 bases; bases with no gene match: 8. The CDR3 has 17 amino acids. CDR3 DNA: TGTGCCAGCAGTGAGAATCGGGGACAGGGTGATAATTCACCCCTCCACTTT. Encoded protein: CASSENRGQGDNSPLHF.

This clonotype occurred a few times. A far larger clone is a single base away, which makes a read error likely. The chain employs TRBV2 and TRBJ2-5; 16 nucleotides line up with TRBD2. Trimming cost V 6 bases and J 9 bases; bases outside gene matches: 16. Germline V lookup: CDR1 SNHLY, CDR2 FYNNEI. The CDR3 covers 18 residues. This CDR3 reads CASSQVGLAGGPGEAQYF. The CDR3 region has the DNA TGTGCCAGCAGCCAAGTGGGACTAGCGGGAGGGCCTGGGGAGGCCCAGTACTTC.